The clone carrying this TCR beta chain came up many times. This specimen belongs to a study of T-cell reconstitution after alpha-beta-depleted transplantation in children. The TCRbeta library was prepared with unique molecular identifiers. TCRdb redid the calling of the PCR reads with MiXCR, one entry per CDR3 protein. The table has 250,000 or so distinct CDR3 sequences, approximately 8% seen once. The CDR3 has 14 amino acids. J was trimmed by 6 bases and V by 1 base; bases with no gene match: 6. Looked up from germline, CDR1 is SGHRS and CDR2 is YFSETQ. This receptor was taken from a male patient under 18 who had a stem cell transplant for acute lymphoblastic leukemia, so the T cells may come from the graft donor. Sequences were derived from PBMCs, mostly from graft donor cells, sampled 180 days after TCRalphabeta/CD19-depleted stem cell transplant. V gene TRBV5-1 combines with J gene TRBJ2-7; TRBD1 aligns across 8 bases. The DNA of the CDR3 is TGCGCCAGCAGCTTGTGGACAGGGAATAGCGAGCAGTACTTC. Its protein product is CASSLWTGNSEQYF. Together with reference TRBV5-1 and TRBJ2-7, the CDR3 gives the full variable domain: KAGVTQTPRYLIKTRGQQVTLSCSPISGHRSVSWYQQTPGQGLQFLFEYFSETQRNKGNFPGRFSGRQFSNSRSEMNVSTLELGDSALYLCASSLWTGNSEQYFGPGTRLTVT.